Each of the 8 T cell receptor beta chains below was sequenced from the same sample in a study of blood T cell repertoires in COVID-19. Assay used: immunoSEQ multiplex PCR; TCRdb lists only in-frame clones, some missing. The sample records approximately 450,000 clones, nearly 90% being singletons. The sample taken for sequencing was PBMCs or T cells enriched from blood (not recorded which). These receptors all stem from a woman younger than 30 with acute COVID-19.

The V gene is TRBV9, the J gene TRBJ1-2, with 9 nucleotides matching TRBD1. Germline CDR1 reads SGDLS; CDR2 reads YYNGEE. The CDR3 runs to 16 residues. V shed 4 bases and J 0 bases; nucleotides not matched to a gene: 7. CDR3 region: CASSSRDRAPNYGYTF. The DNA for the CDR3 is TGTGCCAGCAGCAGCCGGGACAGGGCTCCTAACTATGGCTACACCTTC.

The chain recombines TRBV10-3 with TRBJ1-6, with 10 bases lining up with TRBD1. CDR1 is ENHRY and CDR2 is SYGVKD in the germline V gene. This CDR3 has 14 amino acids. J gave up 7 bases and V 4 bases, and 1 base lay outside the gene matches. This CDR3 is CAISAGQGNSPLHF. The CDR3 DNA follows: TGTGCCATCAGTGCGGGACAGGGGAATTCACCCCTCCACTTT.

This clone was seen ten or more times. This chain uses TRBV6-2 or TRBV6-3 with TRBJ2-7; a possible D gene is TRBD1 (5 bases). Germline V gives CDR1 MNHEY, CDR2 SVGEGT. Trimming removed 5 bases from V and 3 bases from J, with 17 bases in between. The length of the CDR3 is 15 residues. For the CDR3, the DNA is TGTGCCAGCAGTGGCCAATCCAACAGGTACTACGAGCAGTACTTC. As protein: CASSGQSNRYYEQYF.

This rearrangement joins TRBV18 to TRBJ2-7; D is uncertain. V lost 6 bases to trimming and J lost 0 bases, with 6 bases between them. CDR3 size: 12 residues. Germline V CDR1 and CDR2: KGHSH, LQKENI. Here the CDR3 reads CASSSVSYEQYF. The CDR3 nucleotides read TGTGCCAGCTCCAGCGTCTCCTACGAGCAGTACTTC.

The J gene is TRBJ2-1, the V gene TRBV7-9; TRBD1 aligns across 8 bases. This CDR3 spans 12 amino acids. The V segment lost 8 bases and the J segment 8 bases; nucleotides outside the gene matches: 5. Per germline, CDR1 SEHNR and CDR2 FQNEAQ (reference sequence). This CDR3 is CASQQGGDEQFF. The CDR3 DNA is TGTGCCAGCCAACAGGGGGGCGATGAGCAGTTCTTC.

The CDR3 coding sequence is TGTGCCAGCAGGGGCAGAGGACACGACTATGGCTACACCTTC. Translation: CASRGRGHDYGYTF. The chain uses TRBV27 and TRBJ1-2, with D perhaps matching TRBD1 (5 bases). This CDR3 has 14 residues. The V gene's germline CDR1 is MNHEY and CDR2 SMNVEV (reference sequence). V was clipped by 6 bases and J by 3 bases, with 14 bases between them.

The rearrangement uses TRBV5-5 and TRBJ2-7; a weak D match, TRBD1 (5 bases). Per the germline V gene, CDR1 is SGHKS and CDR2 is YYEKEE (reference sequence). Trimming shortened V by 2 bases and J by 1 base, and 10 bases separated the two germline ends. The CDR3 is made up of 14 amino acids. CDR3 sequence (DNA): TGTGCCAGCAGCTTACAACAGGCTTCCTACGAGCAGTACTTC. This sequence encodes CASSLQQASYEQYF.

The chain combines TRBV6-5 with TRBJ1-3, with D possibly being TRBD1 (6 bases). V was cut by 4 bases and J by 2 bases, with 12 bases left in between. Germline V gives CDR1 MNHEY, CDR2 SVGAGI. This CDR3 comprises 15 residues. The chain's CDR3 is CASSSEQGTGNTIYF. The CDR3 DNA reads as TGTGCCAGCAGTTCCGAACAGGGAACTGGAAACACCATATATTTT.